The 26 T cell receptor beta chains given below trace back to one sample, sequenced in a study of identical twins. TCRdb re-called the 5' RACE reads through MiXCR, storing one row per CDR3 protein. The sample consists of about 660,000 distinct CDR3 sequences, less than 10% of them appearing once. The sample was also linked to a second study, of yellow fever vaccine responses in identical twins.

The specimen sequenced was PBMCs. Receptors originate from a young woman in good health.

This chain links TRBV6-2 or TRBV6-3 with TRBJ2-1; D may match TRBD1 or TRBD2 (5 bases each). V was pared by 6 bases and J by 9 bases, with 15 bases between. CDR1 and CDR2 from the germline V gene are MNHEY and SVGEGT. The CDR3 runs to 13 residues. Written as DNA, the CDR3 is TGTGCCAGCAGCCGGGACCCCAGCAGTGAGCAGTTCTTC. This sequence encodes CASSRDPSSEQFF.

In this sample, this clonotype turned up many times. The chain is built from TRBV27 and TRBJ1-3, with D perhaps TRBD1 (5 bases). This CDR3 contains 14 residues. V lost 4 bases, J lost 4 bases, and 11 bases lay in between. CDR1 MNHEY and CDR2 SMNVEV come from the germline V gene (reference sequence). This CDR3 reads CASSWGVPGNTIYF. CDR3 DNA sequence: TGTGCCAGCAGTTGGGGGGTACCCGGAAACACCATATATTTT.

V usage is TRBV4-2 and J usage is TRBJ2-5; TRBD2 agrees at 12 bases. Trimming at V came to 1 base and at J to 2 bases, leaving 5 bases not matched to a gene. Germline loops: CDR1 LGHNA, CDR2 YNFKEQ. The CDR3 contains 17 residues. The CDR3 DNA sequence: TGTGCCAGCAGCCAAGCACCTAGCGGGGGGGCGCAAGAGACCCAGTACTTC. Protein product: CASSQAPSGGAQETQYF.

This clonotype was seen more than once but under ten times. This chain connects TRBV14 to TRBJ2-3; D is undetermined. V gave up 4 bases and J gave up 1 base, with 18 bases separating them. CDR3 length equals 17 residues. Germline V gives CDR1 SGHDN, CDR2 FVKESK. In DNA form, the CDR3 reads TGTGCCAGCAGCCCGACTCGTCCAGCGTGGGGCACAGATACGCAGTATTTT. Translated, it gives CASSPTRPAWGTDTQYF.

This clonotype was seen only a few times. This chain uses TRBV6-5 with TRBJ2-7; a possible D gene is TRBD2 (6 bases). Between the trimmed V and J ends, which lost 0 bases and 6 bases, there was a span of 12 bases. Germline CDR1 and CDR2: MNHEY and SVGAGI. CDR3 length equals 14 residues. The CDR3 DNA follows: TGTGCCAGCAGTTACTCGGAGGAGGGGAGCGAGCAGTACTTC. Protein sequence: CASSYSEEGSEQYF.

This clonotype was seen repeatedly, ten times or more. For the CDR3, the DNA is TGTGCCAGCAGTTACGGGATATCTGGAGGGACCCAGTACTTC. It encodes CASSYGISGGTQYF. The chain couples TRBV6-2 or TRBV6-3 to TRBJ2-5, with D perhaps matching TRBD2 (5 bases). Germline lookup yields CDR1 MNHEY and CDR2 SVGEGT. V lost 2 bases and J lost 7, with 14 bases in between. The CDR3 totals 14 residues.

This clonotype was found many times. The chain carries TRBV25-1 and TRBJ2-5, with D unclear. The CDR3 extends over 11 amino acids. CDR1 is MGHDK, CDR2 SYGVNS, per germline. Trimming removed 6 bases from V and 9 bases from J, with 11 bases in between. The CDR3 region has the DNA TGTGCCAGCAGCGGGTTCCGAGCCCAGTACTTC. Amino acids: CASSGFRAQYF.

This clonotype has a handful of counts. The chain employs TRBV29-1 and TRBJ1-2; 10 positions agree with TRBD1. V dropped 5 bases and J dropped 2; count of bases not matched to a gene: 8. The CDR3 length is 15 residues. Per germline, CDR1 SQVTM and CDR2 ANQGSEA. The CDR3 DNA sequence: TGCAGCGTTCAAGTGGGGACAGGGGCCAACTATGGCTACACCTTC. Translation gives CSVQVGTGANYGYTF.

The rearrangement joins TRBV6-5 to TRBJ2-2, with TRBD1 as a possible D gene (6 bases). The CDR3 has 14 residues. Germline V gene data show CDR1 as MNHEY and CDR2 as SVGAGI. Between the trimmed V and J ends, which lost 3 bases and 14 bases, there was a span of 19 bases. CDR3 sequence reads: CASSYGGQWALLFF. The CDR3 coding sequence is TGTGCCAGCAGTTATGGAGGACAGTGGGCCTTACTGTTTTTT.

There are many counts of this clonotype. CDR3 sequence: CSARDRAGVWELFF. CDR3 coding DNA: TGCAGTGCCCGCGATAGGGCAGGGGTTTGGGAGCTGTTTTTT. The chain carries TRBV20-1 and TRBJ2-2; a weak D match, TRBD1 (6 bases). The germline gives CDR1 DFQATT, CDR2 SNEGSKA (reference sequence). V gave up 6 bases and J gave up 9 bases, with 20 bases separating them. The length of the CDR3 is 14 residues.

The chain is built from TRBV20-1 and TRBJ2-5; 9 positions match TRBD2. Per the germline V gene, CDR1 is DFQATT and CDR2 is SNEGSKA (reference sequence). Trimming cost V 2 bases and J 4 bases; bases outside gene matches: 8. This CDR3 spans 15 amino acids. Written as DNA, the CDR3 is TGCAGTGCTAGACTAGCGGGGTTCGCCCCAGAGACCCAGTACTTC. Translation gives CSARLAGFAPETQYF.

At least ten counts were recorded for this clonotype. J is TRBJ2-1 and V is TRBV7-9; a possible D gene is TRBD2 (5 bases). Germline assignment: CDR1 SEHNR and CDR2 FQNEAQ (reference sequence). The CDR3 has 15 amino acids. V lost 2 bases to trimming and J lost 6 bases, with 14 bases between them. CDR3 in amino acids: CASSLQAASSNEQFF. For the CDR3, the DNA is TGTGCCAGCAGCTTACAAGCGGCCAGTTCCAATGAGCAGTTCTTC.

The CDR3 DNA reads TGTGCCAGCAGCCACAGACAGGGGTGGTTCTCTGGGGCCAACGTCCTGACTTTC. Protein product: CASSHRQGWFSGANVLTF. The chain links TRBV12-3 or TRBV12-4 to TRBJ2-6; 8 positions match TRBD1. V lost 6 bases, J lost 0 bases, and 10 bases stayed unmatched. The CDR3 is made up of 18 amino acids.

As for this clonotype: Relative to the germline gene, one junction end is altered; a read error may explain this. J is TRBJ2-1 and V is TRBV19; 7 bases are a match to TRBD1. CDR3 length equals 15 residues. Germline CDR1 and CDR2: LNHDA and SQIVND (reference sequence). The CDR3 region is CASSADRSSYYEQFF. The CDR3 DNA follows: TGTGCCAGTAGCGCGGACAGGAGCTCCTACTATGAGCAGTTCTTC.

This clonotype was counted only a few times. This chain connects TRBV5-1 to TRBJ2-2; unclear D gene. Germline CDR1 and CDR2: SGHRS and YFSETQ. V was shortened by 7 bases and J by 4 bases, with 5 bases between the two germline ends. The CDR3 runs to 11 residues. The CDR3: CASGVTGELFF. The CDR3 nucleotides are TGCGCCAGCGGGGTCACCGGGGAGCTGTTTTTT.

This clonotype has ten or more counts. The chain recombines TRBV3-1 with TRBJ2-3; D not resolved. Trimming pared 3 bases from V and 0 bases from J, leaving 13 bases between. The CDR3 runs 16 residues. In germline, CDR1 is LGHDT, CDR2 YNNKEL (reference sequence). The CDR3 DNA reads TGTGCCAGCAGCCATGAAGAGCGTTTTAGCACAGATACGCAGTATTTT. Amino acid sequence: CASSHEERFSTDTQYF.

There are a few counts of this clonotype. This chain joins TRBV4-2 and TRBJ1-2, with D maybe TRBD1 (6 bases). The CDR3 has 15 amino acids. Germline V gives CDR1 LGHNA, CDR2 YNFKEQ. Trimming took off 4 bases at V and 4 bases at J, with 16 bases between the two ends. CDR3 DNA sequence: TGTGCCAGCAGCCCGGGGGCAGGGACACGCTATGGCTACACCTTC. This sequence encodes CASSPGAGTRYGYTF.

There are many counts of this clonotype. The chain links TRBV29-1 to TRBJ2-5; D is unresolved. The CDR3 spans 13 residues. Germline V gives CDR1 SQVTM, CDR2 ANQGSEA. V shed 2 bases and J shed 4 bases, with 11 bases lying between them. The CDR3 region is CSVELVSGETQYF. As DNA, the CDR3 is TGCAGCGTTGAATTAGTCTCGGGAGAGACCCAGTACTTC.

The chain is built from TRBV7-9 and TRBJ2-3, with 9 bases that match TRBD2. V gave up 5 bases and J gave up 2 bases; unmatched junction bases: 8. The CDR3 length is 16 residues. In germline, CDR1 is SEHNR, CDR2 FQNEAQ (reference sequence). The CDR3 sequence: CASSPGLAGDTDTQYF. The CDR3 DNA follows: TGTGCCAGCAGCCCCGGGTTAGCGGGAGACACAGATACGCAGTATTTT. Full variable domain (outside the CDR3, taken from reference TRBV7-9 and TRBJ2-3): DTGVSQNPRHKITKRGQNVTFRCDPISEHNRLYWYRQTLGQGPEFLTYFQNEAQLEKSRLLSDRFSAERPKGSFSTLEIQRTEQGDSAMYLCASSPGLAGDTDTQYFGPGTRLTVL.

V usage is TRBV4-2 and J usage is TRBJ1-5, with D possibly matching TRBD1 (5 bases). V gave up 1 base and J gave up 5 bases, with 9 bases separating them. CDR3 length equals 14 residues. Germline V lookup: CDR1 LGHNA, CDR2 YNFKEQ. The CDR3 region is CASSQGIGDQPQHF. For the CDR3, the DNA is TGTGCCAGCAGCCAAGGGATAGGGGATCAGCCCCAGCATTTT.

This clonotype has more than one count but fewer than ten. The V call is TRBV7-2, the J call TRBJ2-1; weak D call: TRBD1 (5 bases). The ends were cut back, 2 bases at V and 6 bases at J, with 35 bases in the middle. CDR3 size: 22 residues. Germline V gives CDR1 SGHTA, CDR2 FQGNSA. CDR3 protein: CASSLWSAFRLGEGRQGNEQFF. The DNA of the CDR3 is TGTGCCAGCAGCTTATGGTCAGCTTTTCGCCTAGGGGAAGGACGCCAGGGCAATGAGCAGTTCTTC. Supplemented by reference TRBV7-2 and TRBJ2-1, the full variable domain reads GAGVSQSPSNKVTEKGKDVELRCDPISGHTALYWYRQSLGQGLEFLIYFQGNSAPDKSGLPSDRFSAERTGGSVSTLTIQRTQQEDSAVYLCASSLWSAFRLGEGRQGNEQFFGPGTRLTVL.

This chain links TRBV2 with TRBJ2-2; 8 positions match TRBD2. With V trimmed by 2 bases and J by 4 bases, 6 bases remained unmatched. Per the germline V gene, CDR1 is SNHLY and CDR2 is FYNNEI. The CDR3 covers 16 residues. This CDR3 is CASSERASGSTGELFF. For the CDR3, the DNA is TGTGCCAGCAGTGAAAGAGCTAGCGGGTCCACCGGGGAGCTGTTTTTT.

In this sample, this clonotype turned up a few times. This chain links TRBV11-2 with TRBJ2-5; either TRBD1 or TRBD2 may fit D (5 bases each). The CDR3 is made up of 17 amino acids. Germline V CDR1 and CDR2: SGHAT, FQNNGV. The V end lost 1 base, the J end lost 1 base, and 16 bases lay between the germline ends. CDR3 DNA sequence: TGTGCCAGCAGCTTAGTGGGAGCGACAGCTATCCAAGAGACCCAGTACTTC. Its translation is CASSLVGATAIQETQYF. Full variable domain (missing parts from reference TRBV11-2 and TRBJ2-5): EAGVAQSPRYKIIEKRQSVAFWCNPISGHATLYWYQQILGQGPKLLIQFQNNGVVDDSQLPKDRFSAERLKGVDSTLKIQPAKLEDSAVYLCASSLVGATAIQETQYFGPGTRLLVL.

There are a few counts of this clonotype. The rearrangement links TRBV6-2 or TRBV6-3 to TRBJ2-1; D is ambiguous. Trimming removed 5 bases from V and 2 bases from J, with 13 bases in between. From germline, CDR1 is MNHEY and CDR2 SVGEGT. The CDR3 has 15 amino acids. CDR3 protein: CASSQSRAPYNEQFF. CDR3 nucleotide sequence: TGTGCCAGCAGTCAATCTAGGGCGCCCTACAATGAGCAGTTCTTC.

This clonotype has a count of ten or more. The V gene is TRBV7-9, the J gene TRBJ2-5; the D is unclear. Trimming removed 1 base from V and 5 bases from J, with 8 bases in between. Germline lookup yields CDR1 SEHNR and CDR2 FQNEAQ (reference sequence). The CDR3 is made up of 13 amino acids. For the CDR3, the DNA is TGTGCCAGCAGCTTAGAAGGGTCGGAGACCCAGTACTTC. Its protein is CASSLEGSETQYF.

With regard to this clonotype: One end of the junction fails to match germline, which may point to a read error. The rearrangement joins TRBV2 to TRBJ2-1, with D possibly being TRBD1 or TRBD2 (5 bases each). CDR1 and CDR2 (germline): SNHLY, FYNNEI. The CDR3 totals 19 residues. Here the CDR3 reads CAISRDPNSLWSSYNEQFF. CDR3 DNA: TGTGCCATCAGTCGGGACCCTAACTCCCTATGGAGCTCCTACAATGAGCAGTTCTTC.